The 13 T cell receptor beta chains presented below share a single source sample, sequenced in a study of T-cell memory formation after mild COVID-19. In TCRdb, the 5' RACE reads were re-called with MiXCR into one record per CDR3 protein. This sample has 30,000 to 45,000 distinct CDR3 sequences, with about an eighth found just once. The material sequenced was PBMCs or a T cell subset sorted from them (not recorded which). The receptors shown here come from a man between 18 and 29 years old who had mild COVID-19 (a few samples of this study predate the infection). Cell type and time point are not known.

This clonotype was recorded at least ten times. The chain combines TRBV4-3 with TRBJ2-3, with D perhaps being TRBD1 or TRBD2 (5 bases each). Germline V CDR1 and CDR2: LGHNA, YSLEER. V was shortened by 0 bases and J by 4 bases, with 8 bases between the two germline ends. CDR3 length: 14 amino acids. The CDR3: CASSQDRGADTQYF. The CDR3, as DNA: TGCGCCAGCAGCCAAGATAGAGGGGCAGATACGCAGTATTTT.

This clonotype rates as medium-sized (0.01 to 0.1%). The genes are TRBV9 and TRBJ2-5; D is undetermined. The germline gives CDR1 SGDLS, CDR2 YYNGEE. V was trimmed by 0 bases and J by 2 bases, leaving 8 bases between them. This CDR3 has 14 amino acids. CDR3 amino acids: CASSVANSQETQYF. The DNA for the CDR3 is TGTGCCAGCAGCGTAGCTAACAGTCAAGAGACCCAGTACTTC.

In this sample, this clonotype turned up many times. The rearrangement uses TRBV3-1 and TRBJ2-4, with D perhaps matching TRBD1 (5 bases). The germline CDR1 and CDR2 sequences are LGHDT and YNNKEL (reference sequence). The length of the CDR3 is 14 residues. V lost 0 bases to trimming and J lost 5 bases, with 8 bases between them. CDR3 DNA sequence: TGTGCCAGCAGCCAAGAGGGGCTACAAAACATTCAGTACTTC. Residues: CASSQEGLQNIQYF.

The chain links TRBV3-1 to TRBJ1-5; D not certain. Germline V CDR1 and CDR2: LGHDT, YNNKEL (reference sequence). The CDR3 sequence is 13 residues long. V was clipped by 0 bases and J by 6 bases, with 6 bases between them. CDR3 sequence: CASSQDYVQPQHF. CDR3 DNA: TGTGCCAGCAGCCAAGACTACGTTCAGCCCCAGCATTTT.

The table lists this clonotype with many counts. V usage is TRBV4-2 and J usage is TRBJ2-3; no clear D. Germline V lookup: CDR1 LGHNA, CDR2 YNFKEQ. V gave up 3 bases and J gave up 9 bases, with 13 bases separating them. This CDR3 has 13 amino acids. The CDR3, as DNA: TGTGCCAGCAGCCAGGGGTCAAGCCTGACGCAGTATTTT. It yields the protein CASSQGSSLTQYF.

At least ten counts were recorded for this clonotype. Here the CDR3 DNA reads TGTGCCACCAGCAATAGGGTGGGGACCGGGGAGCTGTTTTTT. Residues: CATSNRVGTGELFF. The V call is TRBV15, the J call TRBJ2-2; D not resolved. The CDR3 is 14 residues long. Trimming took 4 bases from V and 5 from J, leaving 11 bases between them. CDR1 is LNHNV, CDR2 YYDKDF, per germline (reference sequence). Full variable domain (rest looked up from reference TRBV15 and TRBJ2-2): DAMVIQNPRYQVTQFGKPVTLSCSQTLNHNVMYWYQQKSSQAPKLLFHYYDKDFNNEADTPDNFQSRRPNTSFCFLDIRSPGLGDTAMYLCATSNRVGTGELFFGEGSRLTVL.

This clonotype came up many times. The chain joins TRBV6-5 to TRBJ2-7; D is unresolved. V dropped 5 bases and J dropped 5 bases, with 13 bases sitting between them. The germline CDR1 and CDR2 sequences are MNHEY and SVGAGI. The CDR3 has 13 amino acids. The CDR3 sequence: CASSPPQMDEQYF. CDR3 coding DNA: TGTGCCAGCAGTCCACCCCAAATGGACGAGCAGTACTTC.

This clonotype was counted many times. The CDR3 protein is CASSQDGGGGADTQYF. CDR3 coding DNA: TGTGCCAGCAGCCAAGATGGAGGGGGCGGAGCAGATACGCAGTATTTT. The chain is built from TRBV4-2 and TRBJ2-3, with a tentative D call TRBD1 (7 bases). Germline-derived CDR1 and CDR2 are LGHNA and YNFKEQ. The CDR3 sequence is 16 residues long. Trimming stripped 0 bases from V and 4 bases from J, with 14 bases between.

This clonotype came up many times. The CDR3 region has the DNA TGTGCCAGCAGACGAGCGGGGGGTAGCCATGAGCAGTTCTTC. It codes for CASRRAGGSHEQFF. The gene calls are TRBV6-2 or TRBV6-3 and TRBJ2-1; 9 nucleotides line up with TRBD2. The CDR3 loop spans 14 amino acids. Germline V gene data show CDR1 as MNHEY and CDR2 as SVGEGT. V gave up 6 bases and J gave up 8 bases; unmatched junction bases: 8.

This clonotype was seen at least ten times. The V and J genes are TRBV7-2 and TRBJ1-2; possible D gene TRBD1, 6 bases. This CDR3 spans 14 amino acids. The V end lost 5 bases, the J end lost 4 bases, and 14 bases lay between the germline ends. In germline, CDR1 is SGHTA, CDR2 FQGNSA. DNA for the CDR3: TGTGCCAGCAGCCGCCGACAGGAGCTCTATGGCTACACCTTC. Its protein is CASSRRQELYGYTF. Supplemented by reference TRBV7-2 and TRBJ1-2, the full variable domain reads GAGVSQSPSNKVTEKGKDVELRCDPISGHTALYWYRQSLGQGLEFLIYFQGNSAPDKSGLPSDRFSAERTGGSVSTLTIQRTQQEDSAVYLCASSRRQELYGYTFGSGTRLTVV.

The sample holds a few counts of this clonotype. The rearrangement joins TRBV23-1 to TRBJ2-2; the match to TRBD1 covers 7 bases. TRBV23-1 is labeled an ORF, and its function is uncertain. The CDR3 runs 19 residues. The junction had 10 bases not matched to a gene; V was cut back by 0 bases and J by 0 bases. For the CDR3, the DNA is TGCGCCAGCAGTCAATCGTGGCAGGGGGTACCTGCGAACACCGGGGAGCTGTTTTTT. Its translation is CASSQSWQGVPANTGELFF.

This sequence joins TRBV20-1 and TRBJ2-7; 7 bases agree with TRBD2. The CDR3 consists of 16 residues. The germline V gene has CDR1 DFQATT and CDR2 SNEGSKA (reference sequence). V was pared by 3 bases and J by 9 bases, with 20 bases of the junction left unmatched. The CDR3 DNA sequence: TGCAGTGCTAGGGTTGACTCAGCGGGGCAGGCTCCGAGGCAGTACGTC. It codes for CSARVDSAGQAPRQYV.

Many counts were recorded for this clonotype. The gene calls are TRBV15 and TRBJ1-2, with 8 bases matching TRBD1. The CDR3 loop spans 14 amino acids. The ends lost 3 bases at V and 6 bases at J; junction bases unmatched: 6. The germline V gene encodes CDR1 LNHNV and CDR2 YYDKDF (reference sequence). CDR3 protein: CATSSRRGPNGYTF. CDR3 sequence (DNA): TGTGCCACCAGCAGCCGCAGGGGGCCGAATGGCTACACCTTC.